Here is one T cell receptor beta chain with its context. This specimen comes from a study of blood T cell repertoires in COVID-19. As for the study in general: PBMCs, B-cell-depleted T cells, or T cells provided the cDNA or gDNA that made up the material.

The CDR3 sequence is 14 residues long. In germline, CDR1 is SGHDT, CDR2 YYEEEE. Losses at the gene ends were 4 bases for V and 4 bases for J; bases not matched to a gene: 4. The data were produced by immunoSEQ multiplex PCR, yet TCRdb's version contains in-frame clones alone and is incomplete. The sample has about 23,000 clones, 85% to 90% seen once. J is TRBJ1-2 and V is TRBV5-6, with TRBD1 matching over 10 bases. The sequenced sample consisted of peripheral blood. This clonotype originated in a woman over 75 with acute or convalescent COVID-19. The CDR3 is CASSDRGLVYGYTF. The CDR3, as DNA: TGTGCCAGCAGCGACAGGGGGCTGGTCTATGGCTACACCTTC. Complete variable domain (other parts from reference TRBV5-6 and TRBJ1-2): DAGVTQSPTHLIKTRGQQVTLRCSPKSGHDTVSWYQQALGQGPQFIFQYYEEEERQRGNFPDRFSGHQFPNYSSELNVNALLLGDSALYLCASSDRGLVYGYTFGSGTRLTVV.